Reported below is one TCR beta chain. Its cognate antigen is unknown. Generation of TCR cDNA used 5'RACE template switching (which added a universal primer site and UMIs). TCRdb re-analysed the 5' RACE reads in MiXCR, keeping a single row per CDR3 protein. Of a few hundred thousand distinct CDR3 sequences detected, almost 4% appear once; the ten largest clones hold more than 20%. Trimming took 8 bases from V and 4 from J; bases not matched to a gene: 7. This CDR3 comprises 14 residues. Germline CDR1 is MNHNS and CDR2 is SASEGT. These data originate in a study of T cells after yellow fever vaccination. In the study overall: Any fraction with a low cell number was prepared using SMART-Seq v4 Ultra Low Input.

Regarding the study as a whole: Secondary responses were weaker yet peaked faster, day 5 versus 15. Most primary-vaccination clones recurred post-booster (roughly 96% CD4, more than 85% CD8).

The rearrangement links TRBV6-1 to TRBJ1-2; 10 bases fit TRBD1. The sequencing here drew on PBMCs, taken 5 days after the yellow fever booster vaccination. This TCR came from a man in his late teens or twenties who received the YFV17D yellow fever vaccine. The CDR3 coding sequence is TGTGCCAGCCACGGACAGGGGGGATCCTATGGCTACACCTTC. Amino acids: CASHGQGGSYGYTF.